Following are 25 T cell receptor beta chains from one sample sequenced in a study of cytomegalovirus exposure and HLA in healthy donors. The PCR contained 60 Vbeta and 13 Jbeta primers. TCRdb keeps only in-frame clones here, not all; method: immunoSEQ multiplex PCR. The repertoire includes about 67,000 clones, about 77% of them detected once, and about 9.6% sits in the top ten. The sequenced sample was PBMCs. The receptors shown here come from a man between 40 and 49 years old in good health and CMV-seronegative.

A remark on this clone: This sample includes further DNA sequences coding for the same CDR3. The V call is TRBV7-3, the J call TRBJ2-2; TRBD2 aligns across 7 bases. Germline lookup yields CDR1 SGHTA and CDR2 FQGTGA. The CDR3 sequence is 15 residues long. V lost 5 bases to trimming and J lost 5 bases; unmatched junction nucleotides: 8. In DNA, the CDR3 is TGTGCCAGCAGCCCCCGGTTGCGGGGGACCGGGGAGCTGTTTTTT. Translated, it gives CASSPRLRGTGELFF.

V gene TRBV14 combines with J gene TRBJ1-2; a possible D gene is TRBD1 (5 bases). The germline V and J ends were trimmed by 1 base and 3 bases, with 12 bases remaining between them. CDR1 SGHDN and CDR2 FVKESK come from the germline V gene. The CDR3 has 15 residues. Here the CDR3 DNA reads TGTGCCAGCAGCCAAGCCAGACAGACCTACTATGGCTACACCTTC. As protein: CASSQARQTYYGYTF.

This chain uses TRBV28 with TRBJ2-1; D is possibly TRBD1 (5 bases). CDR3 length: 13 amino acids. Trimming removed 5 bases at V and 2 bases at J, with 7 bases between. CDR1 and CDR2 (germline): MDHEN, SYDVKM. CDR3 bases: TGTGCCAGCAGTACGACAGCCTACAATGAGCAGTTCTTC. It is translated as CASSTTAYNEQFF.

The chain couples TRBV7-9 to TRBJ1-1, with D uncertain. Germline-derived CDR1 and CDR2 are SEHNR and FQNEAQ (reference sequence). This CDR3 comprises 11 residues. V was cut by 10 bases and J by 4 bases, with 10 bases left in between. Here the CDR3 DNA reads TGTGCCACCATTGAGGTCACTGAAGCTTTCTTT. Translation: CATIEVTEAFF.

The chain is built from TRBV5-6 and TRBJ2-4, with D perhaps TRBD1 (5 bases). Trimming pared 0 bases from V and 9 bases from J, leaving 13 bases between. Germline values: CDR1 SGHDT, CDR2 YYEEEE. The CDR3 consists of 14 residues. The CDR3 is CASSLVGQNSIQYF. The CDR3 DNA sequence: TGTGCCAGCAGCTTGGTCGGACAAAACAGCATTCAGTACTTC.

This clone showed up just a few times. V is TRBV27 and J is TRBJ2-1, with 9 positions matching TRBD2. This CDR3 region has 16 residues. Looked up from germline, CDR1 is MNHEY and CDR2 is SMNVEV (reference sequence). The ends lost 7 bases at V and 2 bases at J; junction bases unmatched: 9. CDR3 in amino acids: CASTPTSGGTYNEQFF. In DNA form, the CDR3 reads TGTGCCAGCACCCCGACTAGCGGAGGAACCTACAATGAGCAGTTCTTC.

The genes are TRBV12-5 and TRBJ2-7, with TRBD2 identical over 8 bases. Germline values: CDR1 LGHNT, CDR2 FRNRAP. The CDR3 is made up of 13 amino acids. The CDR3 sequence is CASGGSSTYEQYF. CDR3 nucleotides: TGTGCAAGCGGGGGCAGTAGTACCTACGAGCAGTACTTC.

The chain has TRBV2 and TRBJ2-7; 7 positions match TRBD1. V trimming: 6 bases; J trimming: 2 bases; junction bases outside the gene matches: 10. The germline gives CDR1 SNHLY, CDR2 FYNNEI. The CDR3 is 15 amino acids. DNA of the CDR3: TGTGCCAGCAGGCCCCAGGGGGTGGGGACCTACGAGCAGTACTTC. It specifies CASRPQGVGTYEQYF. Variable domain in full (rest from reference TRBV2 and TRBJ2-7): EPEVTQTPSHQVTQMGQEVILRCVPISNHLYFYWYRQILGQKVEFLVSFYNNEISEKSEIFDDQFSVERPDGSNFTLKIRSTKLEDSAMYFCASRPQGVGTYEQYFGPGTRLTVT.

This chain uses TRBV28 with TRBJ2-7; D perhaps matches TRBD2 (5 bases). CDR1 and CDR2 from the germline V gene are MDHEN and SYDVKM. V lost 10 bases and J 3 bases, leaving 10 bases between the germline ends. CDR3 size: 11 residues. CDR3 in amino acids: CATHGDYEQYF. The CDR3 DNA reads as TGTGCCACGCACGGGGACTACGAGCAGTACTTC.

CDR3 loop: CASSDDSELAKNIQYF. In DNA, the CDR3 is TGTGCCAGCAGTGACGACAGTGAACTAGCCAAAAACATTCAGTACTTC. This chain joins TRBV6-1 and TRBJ2-4; possible D gene TRBD1, 5 bases. The CDR3 totals 16 residues. Germline V gives CDR1 MNHNS, CDR2 SASEGT. Trimming removed 3 bases at V and 0 bases at J, with 12 bases between.

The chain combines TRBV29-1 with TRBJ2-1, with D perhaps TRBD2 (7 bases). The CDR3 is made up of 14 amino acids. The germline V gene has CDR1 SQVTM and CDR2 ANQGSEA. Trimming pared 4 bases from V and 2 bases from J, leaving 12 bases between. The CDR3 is CSVAGGLPYNEQFF. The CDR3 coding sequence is TGCAGCGTTGCGGGGGGCCTACCCTACAATGAGCAGTTCTTC.

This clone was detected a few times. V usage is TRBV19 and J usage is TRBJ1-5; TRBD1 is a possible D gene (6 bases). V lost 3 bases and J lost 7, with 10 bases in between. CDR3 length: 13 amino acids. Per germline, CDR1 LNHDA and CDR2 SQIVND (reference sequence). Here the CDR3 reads CASSIMTGQPQHF. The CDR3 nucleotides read TGTGCCAGTAGTATTATGACAGGACAGCCCCAGCATTTT.

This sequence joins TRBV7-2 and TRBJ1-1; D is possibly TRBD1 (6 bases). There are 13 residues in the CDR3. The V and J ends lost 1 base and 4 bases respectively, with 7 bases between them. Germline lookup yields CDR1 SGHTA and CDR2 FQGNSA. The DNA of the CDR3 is TGTGCCAGCAGCTTAGACAGGGCCACTGAAGCTTTCTTT. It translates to CASSLDRATEAFF.

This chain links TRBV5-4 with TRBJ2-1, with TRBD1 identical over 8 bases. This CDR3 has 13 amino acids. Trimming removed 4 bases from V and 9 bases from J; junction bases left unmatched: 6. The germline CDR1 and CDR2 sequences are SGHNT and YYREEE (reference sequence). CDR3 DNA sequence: TGTGCCAGCAGCCGACAGGGGACGGGTGAGCAGTTCTTC. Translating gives CASSRQGTGEQFF. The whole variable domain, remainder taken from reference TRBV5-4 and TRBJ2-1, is ETGVTQSPTHLIKTRGQQVTLRCSSQSGHNTVSWYQQALGQGPQFIFQYYREEENGRGNFPPRFSGLQFPNYSSELNVNALELDDSALYLCASSRQGTGEQFFGPGTRLTVL.

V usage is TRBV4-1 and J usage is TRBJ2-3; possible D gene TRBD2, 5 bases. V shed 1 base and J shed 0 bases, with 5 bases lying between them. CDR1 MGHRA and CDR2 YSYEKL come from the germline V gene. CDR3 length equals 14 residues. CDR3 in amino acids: CASSQGTSTDTQYF. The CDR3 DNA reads TGCGCCAGCAGCCAAGGGACTAGCACAGATACGCAGTATTTT.

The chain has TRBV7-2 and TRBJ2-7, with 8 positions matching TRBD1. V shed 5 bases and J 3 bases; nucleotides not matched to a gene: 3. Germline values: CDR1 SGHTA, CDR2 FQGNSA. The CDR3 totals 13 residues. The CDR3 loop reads CASSRTGSYEQYF. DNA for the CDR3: TGTGCCAGCAGCCGGACAGGGAGCTACGAGCAGTACTTC.

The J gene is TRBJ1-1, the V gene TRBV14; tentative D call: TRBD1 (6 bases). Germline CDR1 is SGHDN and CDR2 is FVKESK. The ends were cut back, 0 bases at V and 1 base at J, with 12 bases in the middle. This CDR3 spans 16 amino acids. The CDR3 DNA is TGTGCCAGCAGCCAAGAGGGGGCAAATCGGAACACTGAAGCTTTCTTT. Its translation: CASSQEGANRNTEAFF.

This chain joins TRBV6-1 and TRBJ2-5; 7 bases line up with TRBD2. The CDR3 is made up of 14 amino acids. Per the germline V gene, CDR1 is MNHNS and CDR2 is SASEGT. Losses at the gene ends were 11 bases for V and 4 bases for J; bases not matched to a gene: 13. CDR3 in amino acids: CAARPAGVRETQYF. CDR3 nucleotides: TGTGCCGCCCGACCGGCGGGAGTGAGAGAGACCCAGTACTTC.

CDR3: CASSSSGRAGEQYF. The CDR3 DNA reads as TGTGCCAGCAGTTCCAGCGGGAGGGCGGGCGAGCAGTACTTC. The chain employs TRBV6-5 and TRBJ2-7; 10 bases are a match to TRBD2. From germline, CDR1 is MNHEY and CDR2 SVGAGI. The CDR3 runs 14 residues. V dropped 4 bases and J dropped 6; count of bases not matched to a gene: 6.

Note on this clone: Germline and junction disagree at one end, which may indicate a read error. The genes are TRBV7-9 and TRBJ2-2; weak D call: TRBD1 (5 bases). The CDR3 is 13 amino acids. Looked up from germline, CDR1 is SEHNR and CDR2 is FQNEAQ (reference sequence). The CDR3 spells CASRPGNAGELFF. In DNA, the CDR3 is TGTGCCAGCAGACCAGGGAACGCCGGGGAGCTGTTTTTT.

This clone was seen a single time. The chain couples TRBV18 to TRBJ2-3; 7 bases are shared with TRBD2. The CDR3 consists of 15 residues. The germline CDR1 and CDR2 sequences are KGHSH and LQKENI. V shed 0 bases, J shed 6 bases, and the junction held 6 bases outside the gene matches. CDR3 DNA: TGTGCCAGCTCACCACCGGGACTACACATGGATACGCAGTATTTT. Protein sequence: CASSPPGLHMDTQYF.

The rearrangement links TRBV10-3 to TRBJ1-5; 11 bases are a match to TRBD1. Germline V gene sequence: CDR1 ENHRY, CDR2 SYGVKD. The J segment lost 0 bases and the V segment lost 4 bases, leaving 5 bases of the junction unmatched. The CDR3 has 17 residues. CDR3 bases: TGTGCCATCAGTGCGGAGGACAGGGGGCCTAGCAATCAGCCCCAGCATTTT. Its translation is CAISAEDRGPSNQPQHF.

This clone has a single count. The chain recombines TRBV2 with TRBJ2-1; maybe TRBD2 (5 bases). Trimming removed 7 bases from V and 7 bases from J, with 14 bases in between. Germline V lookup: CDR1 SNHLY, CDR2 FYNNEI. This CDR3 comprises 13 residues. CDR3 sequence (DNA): TGTGCCAGCACCGCGGACTGGTCGAATGAGCAGTTCTTC. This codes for CASTADWSNEQFF.

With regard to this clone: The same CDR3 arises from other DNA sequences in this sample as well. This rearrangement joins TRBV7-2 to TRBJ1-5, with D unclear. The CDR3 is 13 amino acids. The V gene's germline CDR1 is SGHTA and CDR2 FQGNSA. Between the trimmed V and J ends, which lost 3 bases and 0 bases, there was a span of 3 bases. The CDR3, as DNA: TGTGCCAGCAGCTTTAGTAGCAATCAGCCCCAGCATTTT. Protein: CASSFSSNQPQHF.

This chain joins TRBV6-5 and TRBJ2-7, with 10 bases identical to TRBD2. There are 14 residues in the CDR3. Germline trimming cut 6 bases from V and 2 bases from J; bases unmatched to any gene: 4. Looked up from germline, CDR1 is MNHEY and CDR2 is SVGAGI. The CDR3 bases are TGTGCCAGCAGCCGAGCGGGAGGGACCTACGAGCAGTACTTC. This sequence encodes CASSRAGGTYEQYF.